The entry that follows covers one TCR beta chain sequence. The antigen remains unidentified. This CDR3 contains 17 residues. V was clipped by 0 bases and J by 5 bases, with 17 bases between them. CDR1 is SGDLS, CDR2 YYNGEE, per germline. TCRdb's copy holds only in-frame clones and misses some; the assay was immunoSEQ multiplex PCR. The repertoire has 120,000 to 150,000 clones, approximately 88% of them found once; the top ten carry about 3.5%. These data are taken from a study of cytomegalovirus exposure and HLA in healthy donors. Study results and limitations: The authors listed 150 to 200 TCR beta chains as cytomegalovirus-associated.

The chain recombines TRBV9 with TRBJ2-2; no definite D call. The material sequenced was PBMCs. The TCR sequence derives from a woman aged 18-30 years in good health and CMV-seropositive. The DNA of the CDR3 is TGTGCCAGCAGCGTAGCCTATCTGACTTACCCGACCGGGGAGCTGTTTTTT. The encoded protein is CASSVAYLTYPTGELFF.